Below, 30 T cell receptor beta chains from the same sample are listed, as sequenced in a study of tumor and adjacent non-tumor tissue in lung cancer. Three rounds of nested PCR, following a modified ARM-PCR protocol, produced the TCRbeta library. Via MiXCR, TCRdb re-called the multiplex PCR reads, giving one row per CDR3 protein. The table shows some 77,000 distinct CDR3 sequences, with less than 75% occurring only once. No cell sorting was done before RNA was extracted from the tissue. The sample taken for sequencing was lung tumor tissue. Receptors originate from a woman aged 70-85 years with non-small cell lung cancer.

In the case of this clonotype: A single base separates this from a much larger clone, so it may be a read error. The J gene is TRBJ2-7, the V gene TRBV7-9, with 9 bases aligning to TRBD2. The CDR3 covers 13 residues. Germline V gene data show CDR1 as SEHNR and CDR2 as FQNEAQ (reference sequence). CDR3 DNA sequence: TGTGCCAGCAGCCCTAGCGGGACCTACGAGCGGTACTTC. This codes for CASSPSGTYERYF. The whole variable domain, remainder taken from reference TRBV7-9 and TRBJ2-7, is DTGVSQNPRHKITKRGQNVTFRCDPISEHNRLYWYRQTLGQGPEFLTYFQNEAQLEKSRLLSDRFSAERPKGSFSTLEIQRTEQGDSAMYLCASSPSGTYERYFGPGTRLTVT.

This clonotype was counted a few times. In this CDR3 the conserved last residue, phenylalanine or tryptophan, is missing, so a read error is likely. The CDR3: CASSLNAYYEQYL. In nucleotides, the CDR3 is TGTGCCAGCAGCTTAAATGCCTACTACGAGCAGTACCTC. The chain carries TRBV7-3 and TRBJ2-7; no reliable D call. Germline CDR1 reads SGHTA; CDR2 reads FQGTGA. This CDR3 has 13 amino acids. With 1 base removed from V and 3 bases from J, the gap between germline ends came to 7 bases.

With regard to this clonotype: At one boundary the junction diverges from the germline segment, which might be a read error. The genes are TRBV6-1 and TRBJ1-6; maybe TRBD1 (6 bases). This CDR3 region has 16 residues. The germline V gene encodes CDR1 MNHNS and CDR2 SASEGT. CDR3 bases: TGTGCCATCAGTGAGAGTTTTCAGGGGCGTAATTCACCCCTCCACTTT. It is translated as CAISESFQGRNSPLHF.

A word on this clonotype: At one of its ends the junction is not consistent with the germline gene, which may arise from a read error. The chain carries TRBV6-1 and TRBJ1-4; no reliable D call. This CDR3 region has 15 residues. The germline CDR1 and CDR2 sequences are MNHNS and SASEGT. This chain's CDR3 is CASTGREGWIEKLVF. CDR3 DNA sequence: TGCGCCAGCACCGGAAGGGAGGGTTGGATTGAAAAACTGGTTTTT.

This clonotype came up many times. The chain combines TRBV28 with TRBJ2-3, with 8 bases matching TRBD2. The CDR3 consists of 14 residues. The germline V gene encodes CDR1 MDHEN and CDR2 SYDVKM. Trimming removed 9 bases from V and 4 bases from J; junction bases left unmatched: 9. In DNA form, the CDR3 reads TGTGCCAGTCGGGGGGGTATTAAGCCAGATACGCAGTATTTT. Translated, it gives CASRGGIKPDTQYF. The variable domain in full, completed from reference TRBV28 and TRBJ2-3, reads DVKVTQSSRYLVKRTGEKVFLECVQDMDHENMFWYRQDPGLGLRLIYFSYDVKMKEKGDIPEGYSVSREKKERFSLILESASTNQTSMYLCASRGGIKPDTQYFGPGTRLTVL.

This clonotype has a handful of counts. The V and J genes are TRBV20-1 and TRBJ2-7, with 8 bases aligning to TRBD1. Per germline, CDR1 DFQATT and CDR2 SNEGSKA (reference sequence). This CDR3 comprises 14 residues. Trimming removed 6 bases from V and 0 bases from J; junction bases left unmatched: 7. The CDR3 sequence is CSAMRTGSSYEQYF. The CDR3 nucleotides read TGCAGTGCCATGAGGACAGGGAGCTCCTACGAGCAGTACTTC.

Concerning this clonotype itself: At one end the junction does not follow the germline gene, possibly because of a read error. The chain is built from TRBV20-1 and TRBJ1-5, with 11 bases lining up with TRBD1. The CDR3 spans 15 residues. Germline lookup yields CDR1 DFQATT and CDR2 SNEGSKA (reference sequence). CDR3 in DNA: TGCAGTGCTAGAGACCGGGACAGGGGGTTTCAGCCCAAGCATTTT. It encodes CSARDRDRGFQPKHF.

With regard to this clonotype: Given the absence of the conserved phenylalanine or tryptophan at the CDR3 end, a read error is likely. J is TRBJ2-5 and V is TRBV5-6; 8 bases agree with TRBD1. The CDR3 contains 14 residues. CDR1 and CDR2 from the germline V gene are SGHDT and YYEEEE. The CDR3 region has the DNA TGTGCAAGCAGCCTCGGGACAGGCCAAGAGACCCAGTACCTC. This translates into CASSLGTGQETQYL.

The gene calls are TRBV4-1 and TRBJ2-1; 7 bases are shared with TRBD1. The CDR3 is made up of 15 amino acids. Germline CDR1 MGHRA, CDR2 YSYEKL. J lost 3 bases, V lost 5 bases, and 7 bases had no gene match. The CDR3 region is CASSITGVGYNEQFF. The CDR3 nucleotides are TGCGCCAGCAGCATAACAGGGGTGGGCTACAATGAGCAGTTCTTC.

A note on this clonotype: This sequence may be a read error, since a much larger clone differs from it by one base. This chain links TRBV6-9 with TRBJ2-7; no clear D. The length of the CDR3 is 12 residues. Germline values: CDR1 MNHGY, CDR2 SVAAGI. Written as DNA, the CDR3 is TGTGCCAGAAGTTATATGGGCGGCGAGCAGTACTTC. Protein product: CARSYMGGEQYF.

Concerning this clonotype itself: No conserved phenylalanine or tryptophan ends this CDR3, so it is likely a read error. The DNA is omitted, as the CDR3 cannot be located on it reliably, and the CDR3 follows TCRdb's listing. J is TRBJ2-4 and V is TRBV14; TRBD1, the table's D call, was not compared with the DNA. 16 amino acids form the CDR3, both terminal residues included. From germline, CDR1 is SGHDN and CDR2 FVKESK. The CDR3 sequence is CASSQDRGIAKNIQYS.

The J gene is TRBJ2-3, the V gene TRBV29-1; the match to TRBD1 covers 10 bases. Germline values: CDR1 SQVTM, CDR2 ANQGSEA. CDR3 length: 15 residues. J gave up 3 bases and V 5 bases, and 8 bases lay outside the gene matches. The CDR3 region has the DNA TGCAGCGTTCTCCCTCGGGACAGGGGTACAGATACGCAGTATTTT. Protein product: CSVLPRDRGTDTQYF.

This clonotype was recorded once. This chain uses TRBV6-6 with TRBJ2-3, with TRBD2 identical over 8 bases. Germline trimming cut 6 bases from V and 4 bases from J; bases unmatched to any gene: 12. Looked up from germline, CDR1 is MNHNY and CDR2 is SVGAGI (reference sequence). This CDR3 comprises 16 residues. CDR3 coding DNA: TGTGCCAGCAGCGAGGCGGGGGGAGCGCATGCAGATACGCAGTATTTT. Protein: CASSEAGGAHADTQYF.

In the case of this clonotype: The junction does not match germline at one end; this may be a read error. The chain is built from TRBV5-4 and TRBJ2-1, with D possibly called TRBD1 or TRBD2 (5 bases each). The germline gives CDR1 SGHNT, CDR2 YYREEE (reference sequence). The CDR3 covers 15 residues. CDR3 region: CDSSLAAGTYNKQFF. Here the CDR3 DNA reads TGTGACAGCAGCTTAGCCGCCGGGACCTACAATAAGCAGTTCTTC.

Details on this clonotype: The junction and the germline gene differ at one end; a read error may be behind it. CDR3 region: CVSAPGQLQMNTEAFF. CDR3 in DNA: TGTGTCAGCGCCCCGGGACAACTTCAGATGAACACTGAAGCTTTCTTT. The J gene is TRBJ1-1, the V gene TRBV6-5; a possible D gene is TRBD1 (6 bases). The V gene's germline CDR1 is MNHEY and CDR2 SVGAGI. This CDR3 has 16 amino acids.

Note on this clonotype: The junction shows a germline mismatch at one end, possibly a read error. The chain couples TRBV5-6 to TRBJ2-1, with D perhaps TRBD1 (6 bases). Germline CDR1 and CDR2: SGHDT and YYEEEE. This CDR3 region has 16 residues. CDR3 in DNA: TGTGCCAGCAGTTCCCTAGGGGGTCGCGACTACGATGAGCAGTTTTTC. Translating gives CASSSLGGRDYDEQFF.

Turning to this clonotype: Sequence at one end of the junction differs from germline and may be a read error. This chain joins TRBV6-6 and TRBJ2-1, with D perhaps TRBD1 (5 bases). The CDR3 loop spans 15 amino acids. Germline loops: CDR1 MNHNY, CDR2 SVGAGI (reference sequence). CDR3 in amino acids: CARSYATEWGNEQFF. The CDR3 nucleotides read TGTGCCAGAAGTTACGCGACAGAGTGGGGCAATGAGCAGTTCTTC.

V usage is TRBV20-1 and J usage is TRBJ2-3; no clear D. Trimming took 3 bases from V and 3 from J, leaving 16 bases between them. The CDR3 is 15 amino acids. Per germline, CDR1 DFQATT and CDR2 SNEGSKA (reference sequence). In DNA form, the CDR3 reads TGCAGTGCTAGGCCTATAGGCAGATCGACAGATACGCAGTATTTT. As protein: CSARPIGRSTDTQYF.

J is TRBJ2-5 and V is TRBV29-1; 11 bases are shared with TRBD2. V lost 3 bases and J lost 0; bases outside the gene matches: 9. The CDR3 consists of 17 residues. The germline V gene encodes CDR1 SQVTM and CDR2 ANQGSEA. DNA of the CDR3: TGCAGCGTTGACTTTTGGCTAGCGGGAGGACACCAAGAGACCCAGTACTTC. Translated: CSVDFWLAGGHQETQYF.

This clonotype occurred a few times. A single base separates this from a much larger clone, so it may be a read error. V is TRBV10-3 and J is TRBJ1-2; no clear D. The germline V gene has CDR1 ENHRY and CDR2 SYGVKD. The length of the CDR3 is 15 residues. CDR3 nucleotides: TGTGTCATCAGTGGACGCATGAGCGGAGATAATGGCTACACCTTC. Translation gives CVISGRMSGDNGYTF.

Of note for this clonotype: A read error may explain this, as a much larger clone is one base away. The gene calls are TRBV28 and TRBJ1-3; D unresolved. This CDR3 has 15 residues. V gave up 5 bases and J gave up 0 bases, with 11 bases separating them. Per germline, CDR1 MDHEN and CDR2 SYDVKM. The CDR3 sequence is CASSDILPSGNTIYF. The CDR3 DNA reads TGTGCCAGCAGTGATATTCTTCCCTCTGGAAACACCATATATTTT.

This sequence joins TRBV4-2 and TRBJ1-4, with a possible D match to TRBD1 (6 bases). Deletions cut 4 bases from V and 8 bases from J, with 17 bases between. From germline, CDR1 is LGHNA and CDR2 YNFKEQ. The CDR3 is made up of 15 amino acids. The CDR3 DNA follows: TGTGCCAGCAGCCCGTACAGGGAGGTCGGGGAAAAACTGTTTTTT. It yields the protein CASSPYREVGEKLFF.

Judged by abundance, this clonotype is medium-sized (0.01 to 0.1%). The chain links TRBV6-1 to TRBJ1-1; no firm D call. CDR1 is MNHNS and CDR2 is SASEGT in the germline V gene. V was trimmed by 2 bases and J by 1 base, leaving 5 bases between them. The CDR3 runs to 13 residues. The CDR3 nucleotides are TGTGCCAGCAGTGAACCAGGGAACACTGAAGCTTTCTTT. Residues: CASSEPGNTEAFF.

As concerns this clonotype: One end of the junction fails to match germline, which may point to a read error. This chain links TRBV5-4 with TRBJ2-1; 11 positions agree with TRBD2. Per the germline V gene, CDR1 is SGHNT and CDR2 is YYREEE (reference sequence). The CDR3 sequence is 15 residues long. The CDR3: CASNWPSGGMNEQFF. The CDR3 bases are TGTGCCAGCAACTGGCCTAGCGGGGGGATGAATGAACAGTTCTTC.

This clonotype has a count of ten or more. The chain is built from TRBV20-1 and TRBJ2-5; 7 bases line up with TRBD1. Per germline, CDR1 DFQATT and CDR2 SNEGSKA (reference sequence). After removal of 4 bases from V and 1 base from J, the junction contained 0 bases not matched to a gene. The CDR3 contains 12 residues. In DNA, the CDR3 is TGCAGTGCTACAGGGGGCCAAGAGACCCAGTACTTC. Its protein product is CSATGGQETQYF.

In regard to this clonotype: A clone one base away is much larger, so this may be a read error. The chain links TRBV24-1 to TRBJ2-1; weak D call: TRBD2 (6 bases). V was clipped by 5 bases and J by 6 bases, with 19 bases between them. CDR1 KGHDR and CDR2 SFDVKD come from the germline V gene. This CDR3 has 16 residues. This CDR3 is CATSGPMGGIRNEQFF. The CDR3 nucleotides are TGTGCCACCAGTGGTCCCATGGGCGGGATACGCAATGAGCAGTTCTTC.

In regard to this clonotype: Its ends do not fully match the called genes, so a read error is possible. This sequence joins TRBV20-1 and TRBJ2-1, with 7 bases aligning to TRBD2. CDR1 is DFQATT, CDR2 SNEGSKA, per germline (reference sequence). The CDR3 totals 14 residues. The CDR3 DNA reads TGCAATGCTAGTTCCCCTAGCGGTCTCAATGAGAAGTTCTTC. It specifies CNASSPSGLNEKFF.

Turning to this clonotype: Being one base from a much bigger clone, this may be a read error. The chain is built from TRBV20-1 and TRBJ2-2; 8 nucleotides align to TRBD2. In germline, CDR1 is DFQATT, CDR2 SNEGSKA (reference sequence). The CDR3 contains 15 residues. V lost 3 bases to trimming and J lost 3 bases; unmatched junction nucleotides: 6. The CDR3 DNA reads as TGCAGTGCTAGTACCAGCGGGAGCGACACCGGGGAGCTGTTTTTT. Encoded protein: CSASTSGSDTGELFF.

Comment on this clonotype: This CDR3 fails to terminate in the conserved phenylalanine or tryptophan, so it likely reflects a read error. The chain employs TRBV28 and TRBJ2-1, with 8 positions matching TRBD1. CDR3 length equals 17 residues. CDR1 is MDHEN, CDR2 SYDVKM, per germline. Trimming at V came to 5 bases and at J to 4 bases, leaving 13 bases not matched to a gene. The CDR3 DNA follows: TGTGCCAGCAGTCGCCTAAAAGACAGGGGTCTGTACAATGAGCAGTTCCTC. Translating gives CASSRLKDRGLYNEQFL.

This clonotype was seen many times. This chain uses TRBV5-5 with TRBJ2-7; D could derive from TRBD1 or TRBD2 (5 bases each). Trimming shortened V by 4 bases and J by 5 bases, and 19 bases separated the two germline ends. The CDR3 totals 15 residues. Germline CDR1 is SGHKS and CDR2 is YYEKEE (reference sequence). The CDR3 DNA reads TGTGCCAGCAGCCGGGTCGGGACCTTCGAGGACGAGCAGTACTTC. It is translated as CASSRVGTFEDEQYF.